The 27 T cell receptor beta chains in this list originate from one sample, sequenced in a study of patients and donors after allogeneic stem cell transplantation (dated by TCRdb to about 2020). Library creation used RT-PCR. Sequencing was carried out with a NextSeq 550. Clones were called with MiXCR by TCRdb after fastp trimmed the public reads at Q25, and only in-frame beta chains were retained. CDR3 protein duplicates are merged, each entry listing the most common genes and DNA. The sample table lists some 150,000 distinct CDR3 sequences, 37% of them with a count of one. The ten most abundant clones make up about 50% of the sample. The sample comprised blood, either unsorted or a sorted T cell fraction (not recorded which). The origin of the receptors is a human donor who was either an allogeneic HSCT recipient or a stem cell or donor lymphocyte infusion donor (not recorded which). It is not recorded whose cells these are; they may come from a transplant donor.

V is TRBV4-3 and J is TRBJ2-1; D might be TRBD1 (5 bases). Between the trimmed V and J ends, which lost 2 bases and 5 bases, there was a span of 10 bases. Per germline, CDR1 LGHNA and CDR2 YSLEER. CDR3 length: 14 amino acids. DNA for the CDR3: TGCGCCAGCAGCCAACCAGCGACAGACAATGAGCAGTTCTTC. Translating gives CASSQPATDNEQFF.

In this sample, this clonotype turned up many times. V gene TRBV12-3 or TRBV12-4 combines with J gene TRBJ1-2; D is unclear. Trimming removed 7 bases from V and 5 bases from J, with 20 bases in between. This CDR3 comprises 15 residues. The CDR3 loop reads CASTPEHLKWYGYTF. The CDR3, as DNA: TGTGCCAGCACCCCGGAGCACCTTAAGTGGTATGGCTACACCTTC.

This clonotype was recorded a few times. CDR3 nucleotide sequence: TGTGCCAGCAGCGAGGGACGGGGGGGACAGCCCCAGCATTTT. It encodes CASSEGRGGQPQHF. The chain links TRBV9 to TRBJ1-5; TRBD1 is a possible D gene (5 bases). CDR1 and CDR2 (germline): SGDLS, YYNGEE. There are 14 residues in the CDR3. The V and J ends lost 3 bases and 7 bases respectively, with 14 bases between them.

This chain links TRBV5-1 with TRBJ1-2, with no clear D. Germline values: CDR1 SGHRS, CDR2 YFSETQ. CDR3 size: 13 residues. Trimming shortened V by 0 bases and J by 3 bases, and 6 bases separated the two germline ends. The CDR3 is CASSLENDYGYTF. CDR3 DNA: TGCGCCAGCAGCTTGGAGAACGACTATGGCTACACCTTC.

This chain uses TRBV28 with TRBJ2-7; D possibly uses TRBD1 or TRBD2 (5 bases each). V was cut by 3 bases and J by 6 bases, with 15 bases left in between. This CDR3 has 14 amino acids. CDR1 and CDR2 (germline): MDHEN, SYDVKM. The CDR3 DNA follows: TGTGCCAGCAGTTTCCTCGCAGGGAGTGGCGAGCAGTACTTC. The encoded protein is CASSFLAGSGEQYF. Filled out from reference TRBV28 and TRBJ2-7, the complete variable domain reads DVKVTQSSRYLVKRTGEKVFLECVQDMDHENMFWYRQDPGLGLRLIYFSYDVKMKEKGDIPEGYSVSREKKERFSLILESASTNQTSMYLCASSFLAGSGEQYFGPGTRLTVT.

This chain uses TRBV7-2 with TRBJ2-3; D is unresolved. V shed 3 bases and J shed 6 bases, with 16 bases lying between them. The CDR3 is 15 amino acids. Germline assignment: CDR1 SGHTA and CDR2 FQGNSA. The CDR3 coding sequence is TGTGCCAGCAGCTTGGCCGACACTTTCAGGGATACGCAGTATTTT. Amino acid sequence: CASSLADTFRDTQYF.

The chain uses TRBV9 and TRBJ2-1, with a possible D match to TRBD1 (7 bases). The CDR3 consists of 16 residues. V was trimmed by 0 bases and J by 3 bases, leaving 13 bases between them. The germline gives CDR1 SGDLS, CDR2 YYNGEE. The CDR3 reads CASSVVGGGLYNEQFF. In DNA form, the CDR3 reads TGTGCCAGCAGCGTAGTCGGAGGGGGCCTCTACAATGAGCAGTTCTTC. Using reference TRBV9 and TRBJ2-1 for the parts outside the CDR3, the full variable domain is DSGVTQTPKHLITATGQRVTLRCSPRSGDLSVYWYQQSLDQGLQFLIQYYNGEERAKGNILERFSAQQFPDLHSELNLSSLELGDSALYFCASSVVGGGLYNEQFFGPGTRLTVL.

The V gene is TRBV28, the J gene TRBJ1-5; perhaps TRBD1 as D (6 bases). This CDR3 spans 15 amino acids. CDR1 and CDR2 (germline): MDHEN, SYDVKM. The ends were cut back, 8 bases at V and 4 bases at J, with 18 bases in the middle. The CDR3, as DNA: TGTGCCAGCGTTTCCAGACAGGTAGGGAATCAGCCCCAGCATTTT. Amino acid sequence: CASVSRQVGNQPQHF.

The J gene is TRBJ1-4, the V gene TRBV18; 8 bases align to TRBD1. J gave up 8 bases and V 3 bases, and 5 bases lay outside the gene matches. CDR1 KGHSH and CDR2 LQKENI come from the germline V gene. This CDR3 is built from 14 residues. The CDR3 nucleotides are TGTGCCAGCTCACCCGGACAGGGCAAAGAAAAACTGTTTTTT. Translated: CASSPGQGKEKLFF. The complete variable domain, with remaining parts taken from reference TRBV18 and TRBJ1-4, reads NAGVMQNPRHLVRRRGQEARLRCSPMKGHSHVYWYRQLPEEGLKFMVYLQKENIIDESGMPKERFSAEFPKEGPSILRIQQVVRGDSAAYFCASSPGQGKEKLFFGSGTQLSVL.

The chain employs TRBV9 and TRBJ1-1, with no clear D. The CDR3 extends over 13 amino acids. Trimming took 3 bases from V and 1 from J, leaving 7 bases between them. Germline CDR1 is SGDLS and CDR2 is YYNGEE. The CDR3 reads CASSAEGNTEAFF. Here the CDR3 DNA reads TGTGCCAGCAGCGCGGAGGGGAACACTGAAGCTTTCTTT.

V is TRBV28 and J is TRBJ1-5; no firm D call. CDR3 size: 16 residues. Germline CDR1 is MDHEN and CDR2 is SYDVKM. The V end was cut by 5 bases, the J end by 1 base, with 15 bases between. CDR3 protein: CASSPPTDRSNQPQHF. The DNA of the CDR3 is TGTGCCAGCAGTCCTCCTACAGATCGGAGCAATCAGCCCCAGCATTTT.

This clonotype was counted only a few times. J is TRBJ1-1 and V is TRBV24-1; possibly TRBD1 for D (6 bases). Germline loops: CDR1 KGHDR, CDR2 SFDVKD. The CDR3 is made up of 15 amino acids. The ends were cut back, 2 bases at V and 0 bases at J, with 9 bases in the middle. The CDR3 loop reads CATSDSRGMNTEAFF. The DNA for the CDR3 is TGTGCCACCAGTGATTCCAGGGGCATGAACACTGAAGCTTTCTTT.

This chain joins TRBV20-1 and TRBJ2-2; D remains unclear. Germline CDR1 and CDR2: DFQATT and SNEGSKA (reference sequence). The CDR3 contains 13 residues. V lost 8 bases and J lost 4, with 14 bases in between. CDR3 sequence (DNA): TGCAGTACCTTTTGGGGTAGCACCGGGGAGCTGTTTTTT. Translating gives CSTFWGSTGELFF.

This clonotype was counted a single time. The chain joins TRBV5-1 to TRBJ1-1, with unresolved D. CDR3 length equals 13 residues. Trimming took 4 bases from V and 11 from J, leaving 18 bases between them. Germline V gene sequence: CDR1 SGHRS, CDR2 YFSETQ. In DNA, the CDR3 is TGCGCCAGCAGCCCAACACGAGGCTTTGGGGCTTTCTTT. It translates to CASSPTRGFGAFF.

This clonotype turned up a few times. The rearrangement joins TRBV25-1 to TRBJ1-1; D uncertain. V lost 7 bases, J lost 5 bases, and 14 bases lay in between. CDR1 and CDR2 from the germline V gene are MGHDK and SYGVNS. CDR3 length: 13 residues. The CDR3 reads CASMLGSGTEAFF. Here the CDR3 DNA reads TGTGCCAGCATGCTGGGGTCTGGGACTGAAGCTTTCTTT.

V is TRBV24-1 and J is TRBJ2-3; either TRBD1 or TRBD2 may fit D (5 bases each). Per germline, CDR1 KGHDR and CDR2 SFDVKD. Trimming left V 4 bases short and J 2 bases short, with 9 bases between. The CDR3 loop spans 14 amino acids. The DNA for the CDR3 is TGTGCCACCAGTGACTTTGGGACCACAGATACGCAGTATTTT. Protein product: CATSDFGTTDTQYF.

V gene TRBV28 combines with J gene TRBJ2-1; either TRBD1 or TRBD2 may supply D (5 bases each). V gave up 7 bases and J gave up 3 bases, with 13 bases separating them. The length of the CDR3 is 14 residues. Germline V lookup: CDR1 MDHEN, CDR2 SYDVKM. In DNA, the CDR3 is TGTGCCAGCATCCCCCTGGGGGACTACAATGAGCAGTTCTTC. This gives the protein CASIPLGDYNEQFF.

This clonotype was detected a few times. The chain links TRBV6-2 or TRBV6-3 to TRBJ1-1; the D is unclear. CDR1 and CDR2 (germline): MNHEY, SVGEGT. This CDR3 has 11 residues. Trimming took off 1 base at V and 7 bases at J, with 4 bases between the two ends. CDR3 sequence: CASSYWDEAFF. CDR3 sequence (DNA): TGTGCCAGCAGTTACTGGGATGAAGCTTTCTTT.

This clonotype was picked up many times. The CDR3 is CSARDGGPRGQPQHF. The CDR3 nucleotides are TGCAGTGCTAGAGATGGTGGACCCCGAGGTCAGCCCCAGCATTTT. The J gene is TRBJ1-5, the V gene TRBV20-1, with unresolved D. This CDR3 spans 15 amino acids. Per germline, CDR1 DFQATT and CDR2 SNEGSKA (reference sequence). Trimming cost V 0 bases and J 6 bases, with 15 bases left between them.

The gene calls are TRBV7-9 and TRBJ2-5; TRBD2 might be the D (6 bases). Germline V gives CDR1 SEHNR, CDR2 FQNEAQ (reference sequence). The ends were cut back, 4 bases at V and 4 bases at J, with 16 bases in the middle. The CDR3 extends over 15 amino acids. CDR3 sequence reads: CASSSGDSGGETQYF. CDR3 bases: TGTGCCAGCAGCTCCGGGGACTCCGGTGGAGAGACCCAGTACTTC.

The chain is built from TRBV7-3 and TRBJ1-2; TRBD1 might be the D (6 bases). CDR1 and CDR2 from the germline V gene are SGHTA and FQGTGA. V lost 5 bases to trimming and J lost 0 bases, with 13 bases between them. The CDR3 extends over 15 amino acids. CDR3: CASSPTGAANYGYTF. The CDR3 DNA is TGTGCCAGCAGCCCAACGGGGGCAGCTAACTATGGCTACACCTTC.

This clonotype was observed once. V gene TRBV6-6 combines with J gene TRBJ2-7; D is possibly TRBD1 (7 bases). CDR1 and CDR2 (germline): MNHNY, SVGAGI (reference sequence). The CDR3 sequence is 16 residues long. The V end lost 5 bases, the J end lost 7 bases, and 24 bases lay between the germline ends. The CDR3 spells CASSHPTITGDWEQYF. CDR3 DNA sequence: TGTGCCAGCAGTCACCCGACTATTACAGGGGACTGGGAGCAGTACTTC.

This clonotype has more than one count but fewer than ten. The rearrangement uses TRBV20-1 and TRBJ2-7, with 7 bases identical to TRBD2. Germline V gene lookup returns CDR1 DFQATT and CDR2 SNEGSKA (reference sequence). This CDR3 spans 14 amino acids. The CDR3 sequence is CSALGGGFSYEQYF. CDR3 DNA: TGCAGCGCCCTAGGCGGGGGTTTCTCCTACGAGCAGTACTTC.

The chain uses TRBV3-1 and TRBJ2-7, with 7 bases identical to TRBD2. The CDR3 extends over 13 amino acids. After removal of 3 bases from V and 5 bases from J, the junction contained 4 bases not matched to a gene. Germline lookup yields CDR1 LGHDT and CDR2 YNNKEL (reference sequence). CDR3 DNA: TGTGCCAGCAGCCATGGGGGGGTGGACGAGCAGTACGTC. Protein sequence: CASSHGGVDEQYV.

This clonotype came up a few times. The chain uses TRBV9 and TRBJ1-1, with 7 bases that match TRBD1. The germline gives CDR1 SGDLS, CDR2 YYNGEE. Trimming cost V 1 base and J 5 bases; bases outside gene matches: 14. The CDR3 has 17 amino acids. CDR3 in DNA: TGTGCCAGCAGCGTATTCCCCAGGGGGGTACGTCGGACTGAAGCTTTCTTT. This translates into CASSVFPRGVRRTEAFF.

The J gene is TRBJ2-2, the V gene TRBV6-5, with TRBD2 matching over 7 bases. Germline values: CDR1 MNHEY, CDR2 SVGAGI. There are 15 residues in the CDR3. The V segment lost 7 bases and the J segment 1 base; nucleotides outside the gene matches: 6. The CDR3 is CASTRDYLNTGELFF. As DNA, the CDR3 is TGTGCCAGCACTCGGGACTACCTGAACACCGGGGAGCTGTTTTTT.

This clonotype was picked up a small number of times. This sequence joins TRBV6-1 and TRBJ2-2, with D perhaps assigned TRBD1 or TRBD2 (5 bases each). Germline V gene data show CDR1 as MNHNS and CDR2 as SASEGT. This CDR3 is built from 14 residues. Trimming took 5 bases from V and 2 from J, leaving 9 bases between them. CDR3 sequence reads: CASSRGPNTGELFF. The CDR3 coding sequence is TGTGCCAGCAGTAGGGGACCTAACACCGGGGAGCTGTTTTTT.